Listed below are T cell receptor beta chains from one sample, sequenced in a study of shared clonotypes between healthy human individuals. Libraries were prepared by immunoSEQ multiplex PCR; TCRdb keeps only in-frame clonotypes and omits some of them. The sample has under 600,000 clones, nearly 80% seen once. The sample was PBMCs. The receptor set was obtained from a woman in her thirties or forties in good health. Some clones in this sample may be carry-over from other donors' samples. CDR3s include the opening cysteine and the closing phenylalanine or tryptophan. The order of the fields is J gene, D gene, V gene, clone size, CDR3 protein, CDR3 DNA. D genes are given only for firm matches. Expanded clones are given a class, and other clones once, few, many or no size at all.

>TRBJ2-7|TRBD1|TRBV28|few
CASRNPSGTGSYEQYF
TGTGCCAGCAGAAACCCCTCCGGGACAGGGTCCTACGAGCAGTACTTC
>TRBJ2-7|TRBD1|TRBV7-2|once
CASSFGTGPSYEQYF
TGTGCCAGCAGCTTTGGGACAGGACCCTCCTACGAGCAGTACTTC
>TRBJ2-1|NA|TRBV20-1|few
CSALVNEQFF
TGCAGTGCGTTAGTTAATGAGCAGTTCTTC
>TRBJ2-3|TRBD1|TRBV11-3|NA
CASSHGTGVLTDTQYF
TGTGCCAGCAGCCATGGGACAGGGGTTCTCACAGATACGCAGTATTTT
>TRBJ2-4|NA|TRBV10-3|NA
CATLSGGGSYNKNIQYF
TGTGCCACCCTCTCCGGAGGAGGGTCCTACAATAAAAACATTCAGTACTTC
>TRBJ2-1|TRBD2|TRBV27|NA
CASSTPETGGLFNEQFF
TGTGCCAGCAGTACCCCGGAAACGGGAGGGCTGTTCAATGAGCAGTTCTTC
>TRBJ2-7|TRBD1|TRBV11-1|NA
CASSPDRWSSYEQYF
TGTGCCAGCAGCCCGGACAGGTGGAGCTCCTACGAGCAGTACTTC
>TRBJ2-3|NA|TRBV9|NA
CASSGGPDTQYF
TGTGCCAGCAGCGGAGGGCCAGATACGCAGTATTTT
>TRBJ1-1|NA|TRBV29-1|few
CSVGGRGMNTEAFF
TGCAGCGTTGGTGGCAGGGGAATGAACACTGAAGCTTTCTTT
>TRBJ2-1|NA|TRBV29-1|NA
CSVERNPASEQFF
TGCAGCGTTGAGAGGAATCCTGCGAGTGAGCAGTTCTTC
>TRBJ1-3|TRBD1|TRBV28|NA
CASRHRRGRSGNTIYF
TGTGCCAGCAGACACCGAAGGGGGCGCTCTGGAAACACCATATATTTT
>TRBJ2-7|NA|TRBV18|NA
CASSPLGDSHEQYF
TGTGCCAGCTCTCCCCTGGGGGATTCTCACGAGCAGTACTTC
>TRBJ2-7|TRBD2|TRBV9|few
CASSVEVGTSGRYEQYF
TGTGCCAGCAGCGTAGAGGTCGGAACTAGCGGGAGGTACGAGCAGTACTTC
>TRBJ2-1|TRBD1|TRBV6-5|NA
CASSYRSTGYGNEQFF
TGTGCCAGCAGTTACAGATCGACAGGGTACGGGAATGAGCAGTTCTTC
>TRBJ2-5|TRBD2|TRBV28|NA
CASSTRTGTSRRETQYF
TGTGCCAGCAGCACGCGCACCGGGACTAGTCGGCGAGAGACCCAGTACTTC
>TRBJ2-2|TRBD1|TRBV28|NA
CASSSHPGQDSGELFF
TGTGCCAGCAGTTCCCACCCGGGACAGGACTCCGGGGAGCTGTTTTTT
>TRBJ2-3|TRBD2|TRBV5-6|NA
CASSFLAEGFTDTQYF
TGTGCCAGCAGCTTCCTAGCGGAGGGGTTCACAGATACGCAGTATTTT
>TRBJ2-2|NA|TRBV2|NA
CASSAYTGELFF
TGTGCCAGCAGTGCCTACACCGGGGAGCTGTTTTTT
>TRBJ2-7|TRBD1|TRBV5-1|NA
CASSDGTGPYEQYF
TGCGCCAGCAGCGACGGGACAGGGCCCTACGAGCAGTACTTC
>TRBJ2-5|NA|TRBV12-5|NA
CASGLEYQETQYF
TGTGCTAGTGGTTTGGAATACCAAGAGACCCAGTACTTC
>TRBJ1-1|NA|TRBV10-3|NA
CAISDTQGRTEAFF
TGTGCCATCAGTGACACCCAGGGTCGCACTGAAGCTTTCTTT
>TRBJ1-1|TRBD1|TRBV28|NA
CASSLSVGTGFTEAFF
TGTGCCAGCAGTTTAAGTGTCGGGACAGGGTTCACTGAAGCTTTCTTT
>TRBJ2-1|TRBD2|TRBV7-3|NA
CASSLKVPTSVHVGNEQFF
TGTGCCAGCAGCTTAAAGGTTCCGACTAGCGTTCACGTGGGGAATGAGCAGTTCTTC
>TRBJ2-3|TRBD2|TRBV2|NA
CATTDPSGGDTQYF
TGTGCCACTACAGATCCTAGCGGTGGAGATACGCAGTATTTT
>TRBJ1-1|TRBD1|TRBV2|NA
CASSEVRGRGTEAFF
TGTGCCAGCAGTGAGGTCAGGGGGCGGGGGACTGAAGCTTTCTTT
>TRBJ1-5|TRBD1|TRBV5-4|NA
CASSFDRGVGQPQHF
TGTGCCAGCAGCTTTGACAGGGGTGTCGGCCAGCCCCAGCATTTT
>TRBJ2-2|NA|TRBV27|once
CASRPGINTGELFF
TGTGCCAGCAGACCCGGGATTAACACCGGGGAGCTGTTTTTT
>TRBJ2-7|NA|TRBV10-3|NA
CAISHTSGLYEQYF
TGTGCCATCAGCCACACCTCAGGGTTATACGAGCAGTACTTC
>TRBJ1-3|NA|TRBV30|NA
CAWSEDQGGNTIYF
TGTGCCTGGAGTGAGGATCAGGGGGGAAACACCATATATTTT
>TRBJ2-1|TRBD2|TRBV6-1|NA
CASSAVTSGRGGEQFF
TGTGCCAGCAGTGCGGTGACTAGCGGGAGAGGGGGGGAGCAGTTCTTC
>TRBJ2-1|TRBD2|TRBV12-5|NA
CASGLISGRSYNEQFF
TGTGCTAGTGGTTTGATTAGCGGGAGGTCGTACAATGAGCAGTTCTTC
>TRBJ2-3|NA|TRBV27|NA
CASSVRGLHTQYF
TGTGCCAGCAGTGTCCGGGGCCTCCATACGCAGTATTTT
>TRBJ2-1|TRBD1|TRBV5-1|NA
CASRDTGGVHNEQFF
TGCGCCAGCAGGGATACAGGGGGTGTGCACAATGAGCAGTTCTTC
>TRBJ2-5|NA|TRBV5-1|NA
CASSLSPEQETQYF
TGCGCCAGCAGCTTGTCCCCAGAGCAAGAGACCCAGTACTTC
>TRBJ2-7|NA|TRBV5-1|NA
CASSLDDPRRYEQYF
TGCGCCAGCAGCTTGGACGACCCCCGGAGGTACGAGCAGTACTTC
>TRBJ2-7|TRBD1|TRBV10-3|NA
CASHLTGGLGVQYF
TGTGCCAGTCACCTGACAGGGGGCCTTGGTGTGCAGTACTTC
>TRBJ2-1|NA|TRBV5-6|NA
CASSLRGIGYNEQFF
TGTGCCAGCAGCTTGCGCGGCATCGGATACAATGAGCAGTTCTTC
>TRBJ2-3|NA|TRBV6-4|NA
CASSDRPYNTQYF
TGTGCCAGCAGTGACCGTCCCTACAATACGCAGTATTTT
>TRBJ2-1|NA|TRBV6-5|NA
CASSSGPHNEQFF
TGTGCCAGCAGTTCGGGACCTCACAATGAGCAGTTCTTC
>TRBJ1-1|NA|TRBV18|NA
CASSPYGTLMNTEAFF
TGTGCCAGCTCTCCTTATGGGACGTTAATGAACACTGAAGCTTTCTTT
>TRBJ1-2|NA|TRBV6-5|NA
CASTDLGRGYTF
TGTGCCAGCACCGACCTAGGCAGGGGCTACACCTTC
>TRBJ1-5|NA|TRBV30|few
CAWTLPTRNSNQPQHF
TGTGCCTGGACCCTACCGACGAGAAATAGCAATCAGCCCCAGCATTTT
>TRBJ1-2|TRBD1|TRBV19|NA
CASSPWTGSGYTF
TGTGCCAGTAGTCCCTGGACAGGGTCTGGCTACACCTTC
>TRBJ2-3|NA|TRBV2|NA
CASSDGADTQYF
TGTGCCAGCAGTGATGGGGCAGATACGCAGTATTTT
>TRBJ1-2|NA|TRBV28|NA
CASRTPGAAYGYTF
TGTGCCAGCAGAACTCCAGGGGCGGCCTATGGCTACACCTTC
>TRBJ2-7|NA|TRBV28|NA
CASSLFRRQYF
TGTGCCAGCAGTTTATTCCGAAGGCAGTACTTC
>TRBJ2-7|NA|TRBV4-1|NA
CASSQDAGGRSYEQYF
TGCGCCAGCAGCCAAGATGCAGGCGGACGCTCCTACGAGCAGTACTTC
>TRBJ1-5|NA|TRBV29-1|NA
CSVVTGDNQPQHF
TGCAGCGTTGTTACAGGCGACAATCAGCCCCAGCATTTT
>TRBJ2-2|TRBD2|TRBV5-4|NA
CASSPSGTTQNQVLFF
TGTGCCAGCAGCCCGTCCGGGACTACCCAAAACCAGGTGCTGTTTTTT
>TRBJ1-5|NA|TRBV7-6|few
CASSLSPGPQHF
TGTGCCAGCAGCTTGTCCCCCGGGCCCCAGCATTTT
>TRBJ1-4|NA|TRBV11-3|NA
CASSRTGRDEKLFF
TGTGCCAGCAGCCGAACGGGGAGAGATGAAAAACTGTTTTTT
>TRBJ1-1|NA|TRBV5-4|NA
CASSPPGGTEAFF
TGTGCCAGCAGCCCCCCCGGGGGCACTGAAGCTTTCTTT
>TRBJ2-3|NA|TRBV27|once
CASSSWTANTDTQYF
TGTGCCAGCAGTTCCTGGACAGCCAACACAGATACGCAGTATTTT